These T cell receptor beta chains were read from a single sample in a study of identical twins. Using its own MiXCR run on the 5' RACE reads, TCRdb lists one record per CDR3 protein. The sample contains 1.5 million to 2 million distinct CDR3 sequences, about 32% of which appear only once. The sequencing input was cord blood. Receptors were obtained from a newborn girl in good health. The CDR3 runs from the conserved cysteine through the conserved F or W.

V	J	CDR3
TRBV5-5	TRBJ2-7	CASSLSPGQAYEQYF
TRBV12-3/TRBV12-4	TRBJ1-5	CASSLEGFQPQHF
TRBV5-1	TRBJ1-2	CASSLPGESYGYTF
TRBV27	TRBJ1-1	CASSWRALNTEAFF
TRBV20-1	NA	CSAIELPPGYEQYF
TRBV3-1	TRBJ2-5	CASRNQGAQETQYF
TRBV5-1	TRBJ2-3	CASSLDRQDTQYF
TRBV20-1	TRBJ2-7	CSAEPGTGSIHEQYF
TRBV14	TRBJ2-3	CASSQEGRWSTDTQYF
TRBV7-9	TRBJ2-7	CASTIPGQGIYEQYF
TRBV29-1	TRBJ2-2	CSVDRGPNTGELFF
TRBV2	TRBJ1-2	CASRTGYNYGYTF
TRBV2	TRBJ2-5	CASRPSGQETQYF
TRBV15	TRBJ1-1	CATSIGAGNTEAFF
TRBV5-1	TRBJ2-7	CASSLGTSAIYEQYF
TRBV20-1	TRBJ1-5	CSASLQGRNQPQHF
TRBV11-2	TRBJ2-1	CASSQLLAGGPNEQFF
TRBV28	TRBJ2-1	CASRRERERGYNEQFF
TRBV29-1	TRBJ1-5	CSALMTGGNQPQHF
TRBV7-2	TRBJ1-1	CASSPNRGGAFF
TRBV20-1	TRBJ2-3	CSAFFTYTDTQYF
TRBV6-5	TRBJ1-2	CASSYSIMGQGTYGYTF
TRBV29-1	TRBJ1-4	CSVPGQSREKLFF